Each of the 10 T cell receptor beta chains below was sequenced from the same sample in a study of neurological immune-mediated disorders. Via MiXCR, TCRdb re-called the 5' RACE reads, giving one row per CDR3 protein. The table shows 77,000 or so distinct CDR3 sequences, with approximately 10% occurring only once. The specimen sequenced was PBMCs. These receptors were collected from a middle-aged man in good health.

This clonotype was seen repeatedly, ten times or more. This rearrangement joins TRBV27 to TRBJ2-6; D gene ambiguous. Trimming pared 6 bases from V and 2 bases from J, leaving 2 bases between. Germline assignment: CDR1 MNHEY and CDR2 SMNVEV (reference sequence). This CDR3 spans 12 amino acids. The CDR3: CASSPGANVLTF. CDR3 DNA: TGTGCCAGCAGCCCTGGGGCCAACGTCCTGACTTTC.

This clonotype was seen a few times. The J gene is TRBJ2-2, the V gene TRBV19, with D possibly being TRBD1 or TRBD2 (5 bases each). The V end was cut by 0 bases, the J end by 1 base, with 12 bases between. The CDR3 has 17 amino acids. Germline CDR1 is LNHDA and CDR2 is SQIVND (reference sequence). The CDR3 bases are TGTGCCAGTAGTATAGATGGGGGACGGGTGAACACCGGGGAGCTGTTTTTT. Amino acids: CASSIDGGRVNTGELFF.

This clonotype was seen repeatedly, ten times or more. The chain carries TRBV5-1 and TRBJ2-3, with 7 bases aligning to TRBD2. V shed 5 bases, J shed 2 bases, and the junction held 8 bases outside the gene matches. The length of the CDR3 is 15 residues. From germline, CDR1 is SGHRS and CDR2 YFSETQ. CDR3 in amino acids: CASRYGGYSTDTQYF. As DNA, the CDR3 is TGCGCCAGCAGATACGGGGGGTACTCCACAGATACGCAGTATTTT.

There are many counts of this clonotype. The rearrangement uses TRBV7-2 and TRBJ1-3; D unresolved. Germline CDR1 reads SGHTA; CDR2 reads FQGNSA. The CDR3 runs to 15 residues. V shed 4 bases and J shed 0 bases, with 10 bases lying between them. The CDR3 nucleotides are TGTGCCAGCAGCTCAGCAGGTTTCTCTGGAAACACCATATATTTT. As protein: CASSSAGFSGNTIYF.

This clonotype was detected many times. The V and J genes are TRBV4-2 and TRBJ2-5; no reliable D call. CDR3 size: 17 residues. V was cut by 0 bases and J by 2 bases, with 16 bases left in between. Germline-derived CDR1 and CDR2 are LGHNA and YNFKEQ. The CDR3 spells CASSQEYSGMGQETQYF. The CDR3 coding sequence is TGTGCCAGCAGCCAAGAATATTCGGGTATGGGTCAAGAGACCCAGTACTTC.

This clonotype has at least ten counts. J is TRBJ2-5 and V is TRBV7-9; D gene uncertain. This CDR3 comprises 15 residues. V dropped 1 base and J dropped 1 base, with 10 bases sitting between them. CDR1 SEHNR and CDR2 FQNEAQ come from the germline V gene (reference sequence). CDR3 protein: CASSLGAWSQETQYF. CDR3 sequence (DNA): TGTGCCAGCAGCTTAGGGGCGTGGAGCCAAGAGACCCAGTACTTC.

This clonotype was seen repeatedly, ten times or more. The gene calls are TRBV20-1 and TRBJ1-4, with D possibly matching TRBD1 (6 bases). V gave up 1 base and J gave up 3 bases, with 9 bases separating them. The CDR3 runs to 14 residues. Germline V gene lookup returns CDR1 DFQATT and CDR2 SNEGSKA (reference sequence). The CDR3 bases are TGCAGTGCTAGAGGACAGGCTGCTAATGAAAAACTGTTTTTT. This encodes CSARGQAANEKLFF.

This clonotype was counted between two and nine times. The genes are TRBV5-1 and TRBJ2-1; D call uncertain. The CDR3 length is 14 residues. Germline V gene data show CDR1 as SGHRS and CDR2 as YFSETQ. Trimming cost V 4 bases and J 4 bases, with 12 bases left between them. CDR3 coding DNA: TGCGCCAGCAGCCCGGCCCCGGATTACAATGAGCAGTTCTTC. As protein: CASSPAPDYNEQFF.

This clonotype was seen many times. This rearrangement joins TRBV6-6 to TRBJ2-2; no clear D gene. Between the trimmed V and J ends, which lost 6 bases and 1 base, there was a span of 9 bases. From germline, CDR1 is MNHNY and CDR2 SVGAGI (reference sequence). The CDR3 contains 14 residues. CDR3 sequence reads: CASRTGLNTGELFF. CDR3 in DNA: TGTGCCAGCAGAACCGGGCTGAACACCGGGGAGCTGTTTTTT.

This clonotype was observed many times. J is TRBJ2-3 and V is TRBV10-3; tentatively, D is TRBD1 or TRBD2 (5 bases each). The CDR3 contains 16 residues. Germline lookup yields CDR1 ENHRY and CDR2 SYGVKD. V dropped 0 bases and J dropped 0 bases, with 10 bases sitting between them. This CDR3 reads CAISESRGTSTDTQYF. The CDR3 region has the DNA TGTGCCATCAGTGAGTCGAGGGGAACTAGCACAGATACGCAGTATTTT.